The next 24 T cell receptor beta chains were all read from a single sample in a study of Graves' ophthalmopathy and Graves' hyperthyroidism. Amplified TCR beta CDR3 regions were obtained using RNA transcripts as template. An opening RT-PCR round employed HTBI primers and preceded a second-round multiplex PCR. TCRdb ran MiXCR on the multiplex PCR reads and lists one entry per CDR3 protein. The sample records 1 million to 1.3 million distinct CDR3 sequences, 35% to 45% being singletons. Specimen: peripheral blood or thyroid tissue (not recorded which). Every receptor here comes from an adult man with Graves' hyperthyroidism.

The table lists this clonotype with many counts. The chain couples TRBV6-5 to TRBJ2-7; D is unresolved. This CDR3 contains 13 residues. The germline gives CDR1 MNHEY, CDR2 SVGAGI. V lost 0 bases, J lost 4 bases, and 7 bases lay in between. CDR3 sequence: CASSYSVRYEQYF. DNA of the CDR3: TGTGCCAGCAGTTACTCGGTCAGGTACGAGCAGTACTTC.

Ten or more counts support this clonotype. V is TRBV7-2 and J is TRBJ1-1; D is possibly TRBD1 (6 bases). From germline, CDR1 is SGHTA and CDR2 FQGNSA. The CDR3 is made up of 16 amino acids. V was cut by 1 base and J by 6 bases, with 18 bases left in between. The CDR3 is CASSLERGAVFPEAFF. The CDR3 nucleotides are TGTGCCAGCAGCTTAGAGAGGGGGGCAGTATTCCCTGAAGCTTTCTTT.

A word on this clonotype: A read error may explain this, as a much larger clone is one base away. Here the CDR3 DNA reads TGTGCCAGCAGCCCAGGGCGGGGCGCGGATTCACCCCTCCACTTT. Its protein is CASSPGRGADSPLHF. This chain joins TRBV11-2 and TRBJ1-6, with D perhaps TRBD1 (5 bases). The length of the CDR3 is 15 residues. Germline V gene data show CDR1 as SGHAT and CDR2 as FQNNGV. The V end was cut by 5 bases, the J end by 8 bases, with 16 bases between.

The sample holds a few counts of this clonotype. The chain couples TRBV6-5 to TRBJ2-7; 11 bases align to TRBD1. Trimming at V came to 4 bases and at J to 5 bases, leaving 4 bases not matched to a gene. The CDR3 runs 14 residues. CDR1 MNHEY and CDR2 SVGAGI come from the germline V gene. CDR3 DNA: TGTGCCAGCAGTTCGGGACAGGGGGTCCACGAGCAGTACTTC. It encodes CASSSGQGVHEQYF.

This clonotype was seen at least ten times. The chain uses TRBV5-1 and TRBJ2-7, with TRBD1 matching over 7 bases. Germline values: CDR1 SGHRS, CDR2 YFSETQ. V lost 3 bases and J lost 7; bases outside the gene matches: 7. The CDR3 has 13 amino acids. CDR3: CASSWTGLGEQYF. The CDR3 region has the DNA TGCGCCAGCAGCTGGACAGGATTGGGAGAGCAGTACTTC.

The sample holds a few counts of this clonotype. The chain is built from TRBV6-5 and TRBJ2-2; 9 nucleotides agree with TRBD2. This CDR3 region has 16 residues. CDR1 and CDR2 (germline): MNHEY, SVGAGI. Trimming cost V 3 bases and J 5 bases; bases outside gene matches: 7. The CDR3 sequence is CASSYGASGNTGELFF. In nucleotides, the CDR3 is TGTGCCAGCAGTTATGGGGCTAGCGGGAATACCGGGGAGCTGTTTTTT.

This clonotype has more than one count but fewer than ten. This chain links TRBV2 with TRBJ1-4; D not certain. V gave up 8 bases and J gave up 3 bases, with 19 bases separating them. This CDR3 comprises 16 residues. In germline, CDR1 is SNHLY, CDR2 FYNNEI. The DNA of the CDR3 is TGTGCCAGCCTCCGGGAAACTTTAGGAGCTAATGAAAAACTGTTTTTT. Its translation is CASLRETLGANEKLFF.

The J gene is TRBJ2-7, the V gene TRBV10-3; 9 bases align to TRBD1. V dropped 10 bases and J dropped 6; count of bases not matched to a gene: 19. The germline V gene has CDR1 ENHRY and CDR2 SYGVKD. The CDR3 is made up of 16 amino acids. The DNA of the CDR3 is TGTGCCAGCAGAAAAGACGTCTGGGACAGGGCGGCCGAGCAGTACTTC. Translating gives CASRKDVWDRAAEQYF.

At least ten counts were recorded for this clonotype. The rearrangement joins TRBV25-1 to TRBJ2-2; D call uncertain. The CDR3 has 15 amino acids. The V gene lost 3 bases and the J gene lost 0 bases, with 8 bases spanning the gap. Germline-derived CDR1 and CDR2 are MGHDK and SYGVNS. The CDR3 region has the DNA TGTGCCAGCAGTGACCCCGGCCCGAACACCGGGGAGCTGTTTTTT. As protein: CASSDPGPNTGELFF.

The V call is TRBV9, the J call TRBJ2-5; 7 nucleotides agree with TRBD2. Germline-derived CDR1 and CDR2 are SGDLS and YYNGEE. The CDR3 sequence is 14 residues long. With 1 base clipped from V and 4 bases from J, the junction kept 4 bases outside the gene matches. This CDR3 is CASSVYGGSETQYF. In DNA form, the CDR3 reads TGTGCCAGCAGCGTATACGGGGGGTCAGAGACCCAGTACTTC.

This rearrangement joins TRBV29-1 to TRBJ2-6, with 7 nucleotides matching TRBD2. Germline trimming cut 6 bases from V and 4 bases from J; bases unmatched to any gene: 9. The CDR3 totals 15 residues. In germline, CDR1 is SQVTM, CDR2 ANQGSEA. The CDR3 DNA reads as TGCAGCGTGATACTCGGGGGGTCCGGGGCCAACGTCCTGACTTTC. Its translation is CSVILGGSGANVLTF.

V usage is TRBV6-5 and J usage is TRBJ2-7; D unresolved. Germline CDR1 reads MNHEY; CDR2 reads SVGAGI. With 0 bases removed from V and 4 bases from J, the gap between germline ends came to 13 bases. The CDR3 loop spans 15 amino acids. The CDR3 DNA reads TGTGCCAGCAGTTACTCGCCTCCTTCGGCGTACGAGCAGTACTTC. Translating it yields CASSYSPPSAYEQYF.

This clonotype was counted a few times. This chain connects TRBV2 to TRBJ2-7; D unclear. This CDR3 has 16 amino acids. Germline V gene lookup returns CDR1 SNHLY and CDR2 FYNNEI. Trimming left V 4 bases short and J 3 bases short, with 19 bases between. Written as DNA, the CDR3 is TGTGCCAGCAGTGCCGACTCCCCGGTTGCCCTCTACGAGCAGTACTTC. Encoded protein: CASSADSPVALYEQYF.

On this clonotype: The junction departs from germline at one end; a sequencing error may be responsible. This chain uses TRBV12-3 or TRBV12-4 with TRBJ2-7; D is perhaps TRBD1 (6 bases). The CDR3 has 15 amino acids. The CDR3 nucleotides read TGTGCCAGCAGTTTATCTAGCCGAAGACAGGCCCAATACCACTTC. It codes for CASSLSSRRQAQYHF.

The chain carries TRBV7-9 and TRBJ2-5, with D unclear. Germline CDR1 reads SEHNR; CDR2 reads FQNEAQ (reference sequence). The length of the CDR3 is 14 residues. V was clipped by 5 bases and J by 1 base, with 11 bases between them. The CDR3 reads CASSATTLQETQYF. The CDR3 DNA sequence: TGTGCCAGCAGCGCTACAACCCTCCAAGAGACCCAGTACTTC.

This clonotype was recorded many times. CDR3 in DNA: TGCAGTGCTAGTCAGGGTCGGCCTGAAGCTTTCTTT. Translating it yields CSASQGRPEAFF. The V and J genes are TRBV20-1 and TRBJ1-1; possible D gene TRBD1, 5 bases. This CDR3 contains 12 residues. Germline values: CDR1 DFQATT, CDR2 SNEGSKA (reference sequence). V dropped 3 bases and J dropped 6 bases, with 11 bases sitting between them.

Concerning this clonotype: It may be a read error: a sequence one base away is much more abundant. The rearrangement links TRBV7-2 to TRBJ1-2; D is undetermined. With 4 bases removed from V and 5 bases from J, the gap between germline ends came to 8 bases. This CDR3 has 12 amino acids. Germline CDR1 and CDR2: SGHTA and FQGNSA. This chain's CDR3 is CASSSLGYGYTF. DNA of the CDR3: TGTGCCAGCAGCTCCCTGGGGTATGGCTACACCTTC.

V is TRBV25-1 and J is TRBJ1-1, with TRBD1 as a possible D gene (5 bases). CDR1 is MGHDK, CDR2 SYGVNS, per germline. There are 16 residues in the CDR3. V shed 6 bases and J shed 0 bases, with 17 bases lying between them. The CDR3 here is CASSWDGEFMNTEAFF. The CDR3 bases are TGTGCCAGCAGCTGGGACGGCGAATTCATGAACACTGAAGCTTTCTTT.

This clonotype was observed a handful of times. The chain's CDR3 is CSARGGAPGQPQHF. The CDR3 DNA sequence: TGCAGTGCTAGAGGCGGGGCTCCTGGGCAGCCCCAGCATTTT. V gene TRBV20-1 combines with J gene TRBJ1-5; weak D call: TRBD1 (5 bases). The CDR3 is 14 amino acids. Trimming cost V 1 base and J 7 bases, with 14 bases left between them. The germline V gene has CDR1 DFQATT and CDR2 SNEGSKA (reference sequence).

This clonotype was found a few times. This chain links TRBV24-1 with TRBJ1-5, with TRBD1 identical over 7 bases. Germline V gene data show CDR1 as KGHDR and CDR2 as SFDVKD. Unmatched junction bases numbered 11, after V lost 11 bases and J lost 2 bases. This CDR3 is 15 amino acids long. For the CDR3, the DNA is TGTGCCAGCTCACCAGGGGGTGACGGCAATCAGCCCCAGCATTTT. Its protein is CASSPGGDGNQPQHF.

This rearrangement joins TRBV15 to TRBJ1-4; D call uncertain. Germline CDR1 LNHNV, CDR2 YYDKDF (reference sequence). CDR3 length: 18 amino acids. With 8 bases removed from V and 0 bases from J, the gap between germline ends came to 22 bases. DNA for the CDR3: TGTGCCACCTCTTACGGTGGGTCTTCCTCCCCAACTAATGAAAAACTGTTTTTT. This codes for CATSYGGSSSPTNEKLFF.

The CDR3 nucleotides read TGTGCCACCGACAGGGACAATCAGCCCCAGCATTTT. This encodes CATDRDNQPQHF. The chain employs TRBV10-3 and TRBJ1-5; 7 bases agree with TRBD1. CDR3 size: 12 residues. From germline, CDR1 is ENHRY and CDR2 SYGVKD. V lost 10 bases to trimming and J lost 3 bases; unmatched junction nucleotides: 3.

This clonotype was seen once. The V and J genes are TRBV29-1 and TRBJ2-2, with 13 bases fitting TRBD2. V lost 0 bases, J lost 0 bases, and 4 bases stayed unmatched. This CDR3 is built from 18 residues. Germline V lookup: CDR1 SQVTM, CDR2 ANQGSEA. CDR3 coding DNA: TGCAGCGTTGAAGACGGGACTAGCGGGATGTCGAACACCGGGGAGCTGTTTTTT. It codes for CSVEDGTSGMSNTGELFF.

As for this clonotype: No conserved phenylalanine or tryptophan is present at the end of the CDR3, so a read error is the likely explanation. The DNA is omitted, as the CDR3 cannot be located on it reliably, and the CDR3 follows TCRdb's listing. The chain carries TRBV24-1 and TRBJ2-5; the table gives TRBD2 as D, unverified against the DNA. Germline V lookup: CDR1 KGHDR, CDR2 SFDVKD. 12 amino acids form the CDR3, both terminal residues included. CDR3 loop: CATSDRLAEANT.